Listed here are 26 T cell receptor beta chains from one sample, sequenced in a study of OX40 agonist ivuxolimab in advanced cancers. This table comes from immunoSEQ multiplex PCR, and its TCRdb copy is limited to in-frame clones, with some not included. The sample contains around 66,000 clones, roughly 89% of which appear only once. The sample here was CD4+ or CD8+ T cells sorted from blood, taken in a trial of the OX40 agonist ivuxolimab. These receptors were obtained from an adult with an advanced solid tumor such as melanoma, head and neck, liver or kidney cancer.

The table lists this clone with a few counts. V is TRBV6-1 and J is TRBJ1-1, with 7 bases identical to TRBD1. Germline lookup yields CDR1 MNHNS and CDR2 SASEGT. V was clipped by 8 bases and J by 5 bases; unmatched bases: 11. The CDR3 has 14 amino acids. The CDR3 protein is CASGGWHRGTEAFF. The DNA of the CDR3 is TGTGCCAGCGGGGGGTGGCACAGGGGTACTGAAGCTTTCTTT.

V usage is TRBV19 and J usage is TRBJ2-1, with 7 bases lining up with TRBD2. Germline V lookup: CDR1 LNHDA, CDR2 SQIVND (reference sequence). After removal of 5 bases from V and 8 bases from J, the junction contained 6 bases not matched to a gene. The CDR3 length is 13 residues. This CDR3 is CASSVKRDHEQFF. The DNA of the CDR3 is TGTGCCAGTAGTGTAAAGCGGGATCATGAGCAGTTCTTC.

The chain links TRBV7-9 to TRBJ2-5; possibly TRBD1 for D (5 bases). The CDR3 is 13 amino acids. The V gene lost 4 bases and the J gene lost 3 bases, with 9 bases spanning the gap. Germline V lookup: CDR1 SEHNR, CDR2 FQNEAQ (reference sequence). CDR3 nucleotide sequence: TGTGCCAGCAGCTCGTTCAGGGAAGAGACCCAGTACTTC. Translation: CASSSFREETQYF.

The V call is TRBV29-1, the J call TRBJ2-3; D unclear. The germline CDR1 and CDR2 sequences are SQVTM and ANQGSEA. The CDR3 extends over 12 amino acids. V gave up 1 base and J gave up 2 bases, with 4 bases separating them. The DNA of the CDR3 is TGCAGCGTTGAAGGCCCCACAGATACGCAGTATTTT. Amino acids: CSVEGPTDTQYF.

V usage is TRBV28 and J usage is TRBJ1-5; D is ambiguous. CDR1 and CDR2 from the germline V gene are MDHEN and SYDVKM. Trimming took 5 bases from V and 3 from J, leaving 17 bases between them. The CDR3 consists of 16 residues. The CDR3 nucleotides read TGTGCCAGCAGTGACCCCGGACGAGAGGCCAATCAGCCCCAGCATTTT. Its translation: CASSDPGREANQPQHF.

CDR3 protein: CASSNQREKGTNEQFF. CDR3 nucleotide sequence: TGTGCCAGTAGTAATCAGCGGGAGAAGGGTACCAATGAGCAGTTCTTC. The chain joins TRBV19 to TRBJ2-1; 8 nucleotides agree with TRBD2. V lost 4 bases and J lost 6; bases outside the gene matches: 11. The germline CDR1 and CDR2 sequences are LNHDA and SQIVND (reference sequence). The length of the CDR3 is 16 residues.

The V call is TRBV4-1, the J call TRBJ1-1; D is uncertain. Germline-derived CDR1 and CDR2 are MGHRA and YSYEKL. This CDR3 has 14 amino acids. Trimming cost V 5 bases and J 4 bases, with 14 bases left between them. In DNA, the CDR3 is TGCGCCAGCAGCGGGTCCCTTCGGGGCACTGAAGCTTTCTTT. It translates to CASSGSLRGTEAFF.

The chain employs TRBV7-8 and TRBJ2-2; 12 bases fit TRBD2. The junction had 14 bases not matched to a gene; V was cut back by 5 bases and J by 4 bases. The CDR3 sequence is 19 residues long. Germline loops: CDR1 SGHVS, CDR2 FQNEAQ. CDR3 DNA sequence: TGTGCCAGCAGCATAAGGGGACTAGCGGGTTCTAGGGCCACCGGGGAGCTGTTTTTT. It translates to CASSIRGLAGSRATGELFF.

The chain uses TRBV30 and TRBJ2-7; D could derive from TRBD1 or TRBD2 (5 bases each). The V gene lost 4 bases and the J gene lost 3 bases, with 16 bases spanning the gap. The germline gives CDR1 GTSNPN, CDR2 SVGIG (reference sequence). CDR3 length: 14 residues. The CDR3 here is CAWTGTGENYEQYF. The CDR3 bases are TGTGCCTGGACCGGGACGGGCGAGAACTACGAGCAGTACTTC.

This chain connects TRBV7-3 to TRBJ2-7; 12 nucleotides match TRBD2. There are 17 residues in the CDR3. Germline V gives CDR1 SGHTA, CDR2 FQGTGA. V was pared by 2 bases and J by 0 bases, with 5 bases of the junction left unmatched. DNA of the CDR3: TGTGCCAGCAGCTTACCCCTAGCGGGAGGGAGCTCCTACGAGCAGTACTTC. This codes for CASSLPLAGGSSYEQYF.

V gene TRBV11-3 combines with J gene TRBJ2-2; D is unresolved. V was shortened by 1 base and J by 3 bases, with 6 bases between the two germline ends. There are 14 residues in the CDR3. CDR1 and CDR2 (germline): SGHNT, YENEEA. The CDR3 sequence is CASSLASHTGELFF. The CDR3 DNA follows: TGTGCCAGCAGCTTAGCATCTCACACCGGGGAGCTGTTTTTT.

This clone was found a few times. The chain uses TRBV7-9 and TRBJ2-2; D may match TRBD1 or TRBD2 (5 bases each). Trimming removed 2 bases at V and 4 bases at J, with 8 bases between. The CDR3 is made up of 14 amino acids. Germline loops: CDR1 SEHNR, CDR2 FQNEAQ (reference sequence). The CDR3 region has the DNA TGTGCCAGCAGCTTAAGAGGGACCACCGGGGAGCTGTTTTTT. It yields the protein CASSLRGTTGELFF.

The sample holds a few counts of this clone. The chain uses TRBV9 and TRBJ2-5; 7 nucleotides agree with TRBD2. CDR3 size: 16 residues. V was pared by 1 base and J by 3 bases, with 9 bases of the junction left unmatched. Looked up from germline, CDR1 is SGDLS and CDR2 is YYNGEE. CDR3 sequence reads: CASSVSVGGPEETQYF. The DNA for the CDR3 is TGTGCCAGCAGCGTATCCGTGGGAGGGCCCGAAGAGACCCAGTACTTC.

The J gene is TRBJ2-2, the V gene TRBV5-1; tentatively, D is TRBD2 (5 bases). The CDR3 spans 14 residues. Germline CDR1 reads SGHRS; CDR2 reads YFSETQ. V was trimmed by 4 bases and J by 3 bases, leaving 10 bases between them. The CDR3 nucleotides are TGCGCCAGCAGCCGTTTCGGGGACACCGGGGAGCTGTTTTTT. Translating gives CASSRFGDTGELFF.

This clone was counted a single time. The CDR3 region has the DNA TGTGCCAGCAGCTCAATGACGGGGCAGCCCCAGCATTTT. Encoded protein: CASSSMTGQPQHF. J is TRBJ1-5 and V is TRBV7-6; no reliable D call. Germline CDR1 reads SGHVS; CDR2 reads FNYEAQ. CDR3 length: 13 residues. The V end was cut by 4 bases, the J end by 7 bases, with 11 bases between. The full variable domain, with the rest looked up from reference TRBV7-6 and TRBJ1-5, is GAGVSQSPRYKVTKRGQDVALRCDPISGHVSLYWYRQALGQGPEFLTYFNYEAQQDKSGLPNDRFSAERPEGSISTLTIQRTEQRDSAMYRCASSSMTGQPQHFGDGTRLSIL.

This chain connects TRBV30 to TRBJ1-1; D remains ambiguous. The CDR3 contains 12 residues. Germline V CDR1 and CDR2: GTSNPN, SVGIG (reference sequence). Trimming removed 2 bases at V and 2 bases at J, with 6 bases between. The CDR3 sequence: CAWSRENTEAFF. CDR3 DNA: TGTGCCTGGAGTCGGGAAAACACTGAAGCTTTCTTT. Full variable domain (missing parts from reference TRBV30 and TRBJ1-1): SQTIHQWPATLVQPVGSPLSLECTVEGTSNPNLYWYRQAAGRGLQLLFYSVGIGQISSEVPQNLSASRPQDRQFILSSKKLLLSDSGFYLCAWSRENTEAFFGQGTRLTVV.

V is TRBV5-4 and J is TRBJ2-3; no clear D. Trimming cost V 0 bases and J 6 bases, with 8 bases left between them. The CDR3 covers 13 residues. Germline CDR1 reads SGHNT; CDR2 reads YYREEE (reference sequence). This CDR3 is CASSLGVSDTQYF. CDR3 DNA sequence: TGTGCCAGCAGCTTGGGAGTGTCGGATACGCAGTATTTT.

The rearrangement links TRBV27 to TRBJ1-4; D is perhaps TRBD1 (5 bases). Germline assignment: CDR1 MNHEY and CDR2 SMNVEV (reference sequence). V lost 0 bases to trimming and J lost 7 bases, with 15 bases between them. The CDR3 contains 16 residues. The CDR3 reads CASSLSRVSLGEKLFF. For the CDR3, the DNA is TGTGCCAGCAGTTTATCCAGGGTTAGTTTGGGTGAAAAACTGTTTTTT.

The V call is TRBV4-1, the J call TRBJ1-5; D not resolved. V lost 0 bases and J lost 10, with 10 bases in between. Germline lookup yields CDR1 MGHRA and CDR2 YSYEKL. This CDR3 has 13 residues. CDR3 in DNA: TGCGCCAGCAGCCAAGAAGAGGGTCGACCCCAGCATTTT. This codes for CASSQEEGRPQHF.

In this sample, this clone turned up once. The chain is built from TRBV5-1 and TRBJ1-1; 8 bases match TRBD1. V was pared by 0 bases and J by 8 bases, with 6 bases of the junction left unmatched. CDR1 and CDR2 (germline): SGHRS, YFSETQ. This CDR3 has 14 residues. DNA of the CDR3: TGCGCCAGCAGCTTGGACGGGACAGGCGTCGAAGCTTTCTTT. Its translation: CASSLDGTGVEAFF.

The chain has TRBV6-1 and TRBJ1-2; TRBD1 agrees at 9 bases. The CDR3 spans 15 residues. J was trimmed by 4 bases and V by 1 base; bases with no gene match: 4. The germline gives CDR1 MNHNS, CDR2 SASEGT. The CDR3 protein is CASSEGQGVGYGYTF. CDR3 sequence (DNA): TGTGCCAGCAGTGAAGGACAGGGGGTAGGCTATGGCTACACCTTC.

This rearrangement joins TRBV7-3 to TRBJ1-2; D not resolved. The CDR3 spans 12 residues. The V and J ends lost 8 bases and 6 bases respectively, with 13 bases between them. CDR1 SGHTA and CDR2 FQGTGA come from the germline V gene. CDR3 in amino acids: CASSDRGNGYTF. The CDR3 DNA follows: TGTGCCAGCTCGGACCGGGGAAATGGCTACACCTTC.

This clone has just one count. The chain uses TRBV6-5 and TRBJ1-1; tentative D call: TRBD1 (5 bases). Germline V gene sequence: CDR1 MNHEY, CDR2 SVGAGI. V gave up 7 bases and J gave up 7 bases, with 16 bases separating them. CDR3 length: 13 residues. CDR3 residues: CASTSGRFVEAFF. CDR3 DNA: TGTGCCAGCACCTCGGGACGGTTCGTTGAAGCTTTCTTT.

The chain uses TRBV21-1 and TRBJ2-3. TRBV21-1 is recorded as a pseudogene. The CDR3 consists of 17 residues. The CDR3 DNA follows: TGTGCCAGCAGCAGAGCGGGTACCCGCCCTAGCACAGATACGCAGTATTTT. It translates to CASSRAGTRPSTDTQYF.

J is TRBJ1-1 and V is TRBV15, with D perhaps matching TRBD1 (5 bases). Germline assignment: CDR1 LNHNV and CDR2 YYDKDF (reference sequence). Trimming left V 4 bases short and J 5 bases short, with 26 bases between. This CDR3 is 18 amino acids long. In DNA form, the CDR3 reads TGTGCCACCAGCATGATTTGGGACGCTGGGGTGGGGGTTACTGAAGCTTTCTTT. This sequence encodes CATSMIWDAGVGVTEAFF. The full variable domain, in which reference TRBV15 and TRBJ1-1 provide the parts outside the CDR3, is DAMVIQNPRYQVTQFGKPVTLSCSQTLNHNVMYWYQQKSSQAPKLLFHYYDKDFNNEADTPDNFQSRRPNTSFCFLDIRSPGLGDTAMYLCATSMIWDAGVGVTEAFFGQGTRLTVV.

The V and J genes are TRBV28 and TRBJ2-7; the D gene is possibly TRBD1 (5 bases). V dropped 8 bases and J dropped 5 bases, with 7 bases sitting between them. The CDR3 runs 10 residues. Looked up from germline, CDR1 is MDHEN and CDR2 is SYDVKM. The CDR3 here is CASGADEQYF. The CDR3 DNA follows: TGTGCCAGCGGGGCGGACGAGCAGTACTTC.